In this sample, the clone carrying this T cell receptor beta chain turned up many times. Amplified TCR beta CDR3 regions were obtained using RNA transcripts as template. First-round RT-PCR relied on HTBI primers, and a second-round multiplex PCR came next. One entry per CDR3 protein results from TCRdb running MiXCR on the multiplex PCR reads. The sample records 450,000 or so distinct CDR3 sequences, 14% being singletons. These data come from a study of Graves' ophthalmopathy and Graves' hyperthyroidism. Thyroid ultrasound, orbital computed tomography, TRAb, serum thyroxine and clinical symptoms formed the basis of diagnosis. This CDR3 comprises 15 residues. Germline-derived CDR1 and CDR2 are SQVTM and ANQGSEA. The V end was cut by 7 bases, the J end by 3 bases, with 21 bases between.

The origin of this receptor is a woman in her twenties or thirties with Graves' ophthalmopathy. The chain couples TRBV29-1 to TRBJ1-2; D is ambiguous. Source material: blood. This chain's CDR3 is CSDTDVKDVDYGYTF. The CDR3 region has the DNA TGCAGCGATACCGATGTTAAGGATGTGGACTATGGCTACACCTTC. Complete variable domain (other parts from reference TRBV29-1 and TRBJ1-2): SAVISQKPSRDICQRGTSLTIQCQVDSQVTMMFWYRQQPGQSLTLIATANQGSEATYESGFVIDKFPISRPNLTFSTLTVSNMSPEDSSIYLCSDTDVKDVDYGYTFGSGTRLTVV.